This T cell receptor (beta chain) was retrieved from a study of T cell responses to AZD1222 COVID-19 vaccine. Study conclusions and caveats: Two doses of AZD1222 preceded a rise in Spike-specific TCR breadth and depth. After the peak T cell response, and only then, were repertoires sampled.

Only one count was recorded for this clone. Its antigen is unidentified. Assay used: immunoSEQ multiplex PCR; TCRdb lists only in-frame clones, some missing. The data hold some 86,000 clones, with about nine tenths observed a single time. The starting material was peripheral blood, obtained 28 days after the second AZD1222 dose. The TCR comes from an adult who received the AZD1222 COVID-19 vaccine.

In DNA form, the CDR3 reads TGTGCCAGCAGTCCGGGACAGGGGGACGAAAAACTGTTTTTT. It yields the protein CASSPGQGDEKLFF. The chain combines TRBV6-2 or TRBV6-3 with TRBJ1-4, with TRBD1 identical over 11 bases. V lost 5 bases, J lost 8 bases, and 4 bases stayed unmatched. In germline, CDR1 is MNHEY, CDR2 SVGEGT. This CDR3 has 14 residues.